Listed below are T cell receptor beta chains from one sample, sequenced in a study of OX40 agonist ivuxolimab in advanced cancers. Clones were read by immunoSEQ multiplex PCR, and TCRdb kept only the in-frame ones, dropping some. The data contain fewer than 100,000 clones, around 80% of them singletons. The source was CD4+ or CD8+ T cells sorted from blood, collected in a trial of the OX40 agonist ivuxolimab. The receptors stem from an adult with an advanced solid tumor such as melanoma, head and neck, liver or kidney cancer. Each CDR3 is given with its conserved first and last residue. The order of the fields is clone size, V gene, D gene, J gene, CDR3 protein, CDR3 DNA. The D gene is left open where the match is weak. The size field is filled for only some rows; it gives once, few, many or a size class.

abundance: few
v_gene: TRBV5-1
d_gene: TRBD2
j_gene: TRBJ2-1
CDR3aa: CASSLVPSGGYNEQFF
CDR3nt: TGCGCCAGCAGCTTGGTGCCTAGCGGGGGTTACAATGAGCAGTTCTTC

abundance: .
v_gene: TRBV5-6
d_gene: .
j_gene: TRBJ1-4
CDR3aa: CASSHSGATEKLFF
CDR3nt: TGTGCCAGCAGCCATTCGGGGGCTACTGAAAAACTGTTTTTT

abundance: once
v_gene: TRBV27
d_gene: TRBD1
j_gene: TRBJ1-5
CDR3aa: CASRAGQGGNQPQHF
CDR3nt: TGTGCCAGCAGAGCAGGACAGGGGGGCAATCAGCCCCAGCATTTT

abundance: .
v_gene: TRBV18
d_gene: .
j_gene: TRBJ2-5
CDR3aa: CASSRAFGETQYF
CDR3nt: TGTGCCAGCTCACGGGCGTTTGGAGAGACCCAGTACTTC

abundance: .
v_gene: TRBV5-1
d_gene: TRBD2
j_gene: TRBJ2-1
CDR3aa: CASSLAGLAGINEQFF
CDR3nt: TGCGCCAGCAGCTTGGCCGGACTAGCGGGGATCAATGAGCAGTTCTTC

abundance: .
v_gene: TRBV6-6
d_gene: TRBD1
j_gene: TRBJ1-6
CDR3aa: CASSPQQGNIGSPLHF
CDR3nt: TGTGCCAGCAGCCCCCAACAGGGGAATATTGGTTCACCCCTCCACTTT

abundance: once
v_gene: TRBV30
d_gene: TRBD2
j_gene: TRBJ2-1
CDR3aa: CAYTPGEGVGNEQFF
CDR3nt: TGTGCCTACACCCCGGGGGAGGGAGTTGGTAATGAGCAGTTCTTC

abundance: .
v_gene: TRBV7-9
d_gene: .
j_gene: TRBJ2-7
CDR3aa: CASSFIPYEQYF
CDR3nt: TGTGCCAGCAGCTTTATCCCCTACGAGCAGTACTTC

abundance: .
v_gene: TRBV7-8
d_gene: TRBD2
j_gene: TRBJ2-5
CDR3aa: CASSSSGGAGETQYF
CDR3nt: TGTGCCAGCAGCTCTAGCGGGGGGGCCGGAGAGACCCAGTACTTC

abundance: .
v_gene: TRBV7-2
d_gene: .
j_gene: TRBJ1-1
CDR3aa: CASSTRVGTEAFF
CDR3nt: TGTGCCAGCAGCACCAGGGTCGGTACTGAAGCTTTCTTT

abundance: few
v_gene: TRBV28
d_gene: .
j_gene: TRBJ1-2
CDR3aa: CASSPPGTNVPKGYTF
CDR3nt: TGTGCCAGCAGCCCACCGGGTACGAACGTTCCTAAGGGCTACACCTTC

abundance: .
v_gene: TRBV28
d_gene: TRBD1
j_gene: TRBJ1-4
CDR3aa: CASSLQGATNEKLFF
CDR3nt: TGTGCCAGCAGTCTACAGGGGGCAACTAATGAAAAACTGTTTTTT

abundance: .
v_gene: TRBV9
d_gene: .
j_gene: TRBJ2-1
CDR3aa: CASSVKARGAGGNEQFF
CDR3nt: TGTGCCAGCAGCGTAAAGGCGAGGGGGGCGGGTGGCAATGAGCAGTTCTTC

abundance: .
v_gene: TRBV19
d_gene: TRBD1
j_gene: TRBJ1-1
CDR3aa: CASSVTGGNTEAFF
CDR3nt: TGTGCCAGTAGCGTGACAGGGGGGAACACTGAAGCTTTCTTT

abundance: few
v_gene: TRBV10-3
d_gene: .
j_gene: TRBJ1-1
CDR3aa: CAISGRHENTEAFF
CDR3nt: TGTGCCATCAGTGGAAGACACGAGAACACTGAAGCTTTCTTT

abundance: .
v_gene: TRBV7-2
d_gene: TRBD2
j_gene: TRBJ2-5
CDR3aa: CASSSTTSGVETQYF
CDR3nt: TGTGCCAGCAGCTCAACGACTAGCGGGGTTGAGACCCAGTACTTC

abundance: .
v_gene: TRBV7-2
d_gene: TRBD1
j_gene: TRBJ1-2
CDR3aa: CASSLGNRGGYTF
CDR3nt: TGTGCCAGCAGCTTAGGGAACAGGGGTGGCTACACCTTC

abundance: .
v_gene: TRBV18
d_gene: .
j_gene: TRBJ1-5
CDR3aa: CASSGSNQPQHF
CDR3nt: TGTGCCAGCTCAGGGTCCAATCAGCCCCAGCATTTT

abundance: .
v_gene: TRBV7-6
d_gene: .
j_gene: TRBJ2-5
CDR3aa: CASRKWQETQYF
CDR3nt: TGTGCCAGCAGGAAGTGGCAAGAGACCCAGTACTTC

abundance: few
v_gene: TRBV29-1
d_gene: TRBD1
j_gene: TRBJ2-1
CDR3aa: CSVQGGWGYNEQFF
CDR3nt: TGCAGCGTTCAAGGGGGCTGGGGGTACAATGAGCAGTTCTTC

abundance: .
v_gene: TRBV6-6
d_gene: .
j_gene: TRBJ1-1
CDR3aa: CASSPRGGYTEAFF
CDR3nt: TGTGCCAGCAGTCCTCGGGGGGGTTACACTGAAGCTTTCTTT

abundance: .
v_gene: TRBV6-1
d_gene: .
j_gene: TRBJ1-1
CDR3aa: CASSDSVAGWGVTEAFF
CDR3nt: TGTGCCAGCAGTGATTCCGTGGCAGGGTGGGGAGTCACTGAAGCTTTCTTT

abundance: .
v_gene: TRBV5-1
d_gene: .
j_gene: TRBJ2-4
CDR3aa: CASRQDPKNIQYF
CDR3nt: TGCGCCAGCAGGCAGGATCCCAAAAACATTCAGTACTTC

abundance: .
v_gene: TRBV5-4
d_gene: .
j_gene: TRBJ2-3
CDR3aa: CASSLGAGQATDTQYF
CDR3nt: TGTGCCAGCAGCTTGGGAGCGGGACAGGCAACAGATACGCAGTATTTT

abundance: once
v_gene: TRBV18
d_gene: .
j_gene: TRBJ1-5
CDR3aa: CASSPRGPSNQPQHF
CDR3nt: TGTGCCAGCTCACCAAGGGGACCTAGCAATCAGCCCCAGCATTTT

abundance: few
v_gene: TRBV5-5
d_gene: .
j_gene: TRBJ2-7
CDR3aa: CASSLWAETYEQYF
CDR3nt: TGTGCCAGCAGCTTGTGGGCGGAGACCTACGAGCAGTACTTC

abundance: .
v_gene: TRBV28
d_gene: .
j_gene: TRBJ1-1
CDR3aa: CASIARSAEAFF
CDR3nt: TGTGCCAGCATCGCTAGATCGGCTGAAGCTTTCTTT

abundance: .
v_gene: TRBV11-2
d_gene: .
j_gene: TRBJ2-1
CDR3aa: CASSSGLGNEQFF
CDR3nt: TGTGCCAGCAGCTCTGGTCTAGGGAATGAGCAGTTCTTC

abundance: .
v_gene: TRBV7-9
d_gene: .
j_gene: TRBJ1-3
CDR3aa: CASRVTSSGNTIYF
CDR3nt: TGTGCCAGCAGGGTTACCAGCTCTGGAAACACCATATATTTT

abundance: .
v_gene: TRBV15
d_gene: .
j_gene: TRBJ2-7
CDR3aa: CATSRSRGGLRGSYEQYF
CDR3nt: TGTGCCACCAGCAGATCTAGAGGAGGGTTAAGGGGCTCCTACGAGCAGTACTTC

abundance: .
v_gene: TRBV5-5
d_gene: .
j_gene: TRBJ1-6
CDR3aa: CASSLQAEDSPLHF
CDR3nt: TGTGCCAGCAGCTTGCAGGCCGAAGATTCACCCCTCCACTTT

abundance: .
v_gene: TRBV11-2
d_gene: .
j_gene: TRBJ1-6
CDR3aa: CASSLGLNSPLHF
CDR3nt: TGTGCCAGCAGCTTAGGACTAAATTCACCCCTCCACTTT

abundance: .
v_gene: TRBV5-1
d_gene: .
j_gene: TRBJ1-4
CDR3aa: CASSLIGGLGEKLFF
CDR3nt: TGCGCCAGCAGCTTGATCGGGGGCTTGGGTGAAAAACTGTTTTTT

abundance: .
v_gene: TRBV9
d_gene: TRBD2
j_gene: TRBJ2-1
CDR3aa: CASSPGVAGLNEQFF
CDR3nt: TGTGCCAGCAGCCCCGGGGTAGCGGGGCTCAATGAGCAGTTCTTC

abundance: .
v_gene: TRBV18
d_gene: .
j_gene: TRBJ2-1
CDR3aa: CASSPTENEQFF
CDR3nt: TGTGCCAGCTCACCTACAGAAAATGAGCAGTTCTTC

abundance: .
v_gene: TRBV7-3
d_gene: .
j_gene: TRBJ1-1
CDR3aa: CASSLTGIREAFF
CDR3nt: TGTGCCAGCAGCTTAACCGGCATTCGCGAAGCTTTCTTT

abundance: .
v_gene: TRBV5-4
d_gene: .
j_gene: TRBJ2-2
CDR3aa: CASSLDLGGATGELFF
CDR3nt: TGTGCCAGCAGCTTGGATCTAGGAGGGGCCACCGGGGAGCTGTTTTTT

abundance: .
v_gene: TRBV6-5
d_gene: TRBD2
j_gene: TRBJ2-1
CDR3aa: CASSRGTSYYNEQFF
CDR3nt: TGTGCCAGCAGCCGCGGGACTAGCTACTACAATGAGCAGTTCTTC

abundance: .
v_gene: TRBV7-9
d_gene: .
j_gene: TRBJ1-1
CDR3aa: CASSSTRTENTEAFF
CDR3nt: TGTGCCAGCAGCTCAACCCGGACAGAGAACACTGAAGCTTTCTTT

abundance: .
v_gene: TRBV14
d_gene: .
j_gene: TRBJ2-7
CDR3aa: CASSQGWGRGSYEQYF
CDR3nt: TGTGCCAGCAGCCAAGGATGGGGCAGGGGCTCCTACGAGCAGTACTTC